This T cell receptor beta chain was sequenced during a study of shared clonotypes between healthy human individuals. The repertoire was sequenced with immunoSEQ multiplex PCR; TCRdb's copy has only in-frame clones and lacks some. Found here are some 660,000 clones, about 80% of them singletons; the top ten hold roughly 2%. Notes on this clone: Its antigen is currently unknown.

Study-level points and caveats: As a rule, naive subsets had a larger estimated richness than memory subsets.

Trimming removed 5 bases from V and 0 bases from J, with 11 bases in between. Germline assignment: CDR1 SEHNR and CDR2 FQNEAQ (reference sequence). CDR3 length equals 14 residues. Source material: memory CD4+ T cells sorted from blood. Regarding subset: CD45RA-negative fraction. The sequence was obtained from a woman in her twenties or thirties in good health. The chain combines TRBV7-9 with TRBJ2-7; the D gene is possibly TRBD2 (5 bases). CDR3 in amino acids: CASSQTGSSYEQYF. For the CDR3, the DNA is TGTGCCAGCAGCCAGACTGGGAGCTCCTACGAGCAGTACTTC.